The clone carrying this T cell receptor (beta chain) was picked up a small number of times. This record comes from a study of blood T cell repertoires in COVID-19. Across the whole study: The samples span acute and convalescent COVID-19 from the United States, Italy and Spain. PBMCs, B-cell-depleted T cells, or T cells provided the cDNA or gDNA that made up the material.

The CDR3 runs to 14 residues. Germline V gives CDR1 SGHTS, CDR2 YDEGEE. V lost 1 base and J 4 bases, leaving 12 bases between the germline ends. As processed by the authors: Scientists estimated how many nucleated cells there were by amplifying reference gene primers. The protocol was immunoSEQ multiplex PCR, while the TCRdb copy is restricted to in-frame clones and leaves out a portion. D and trimming were read from the DNA, whereas the V and J calls and clone size are those reported in that table. Here the sample spans almost 200,000 clones, roughly 90% being singletons. This clonotype originated in a woman in her 70s with acute or convalescent COVID-19. The sequenced sample consisted of peripheral blood. V is TRBV5-8 and J is TRBJ2-7, with D tentatively TRBD2 (5 bases). The CDR3 loop reads CASSLLGSRYEQYF. As DNA, the CDR3 is TGTGCCAGCAGCTTGCTGGGGAGTCGGTACGAGCAGTACTTC.